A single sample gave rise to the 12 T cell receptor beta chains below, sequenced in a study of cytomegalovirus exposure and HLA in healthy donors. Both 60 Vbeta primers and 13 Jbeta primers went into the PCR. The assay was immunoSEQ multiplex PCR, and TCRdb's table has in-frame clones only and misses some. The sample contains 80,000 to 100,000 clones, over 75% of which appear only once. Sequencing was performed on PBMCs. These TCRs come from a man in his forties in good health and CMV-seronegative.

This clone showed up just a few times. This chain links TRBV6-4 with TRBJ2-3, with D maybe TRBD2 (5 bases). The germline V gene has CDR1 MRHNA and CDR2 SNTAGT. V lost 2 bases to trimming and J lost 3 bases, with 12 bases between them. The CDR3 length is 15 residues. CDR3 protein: CASSDVGALTDTQYF. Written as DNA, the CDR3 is TGTGCCAGCAGTGACGTGGGAGCCCTAACAGATACGCAGTATTTT.

CDR3 in amino acids: CASSERVRLLVNTEAFF. CDR3 DNA: TGTGCCAGCAGTGAGAGAGTTAGACTTCTCGTAAACACTGAAGCTTTCTTT. This sequence joins TRBV2 and TRBJ1-1; no firm D call. The germline gives CDR1 SNHLY, CDR2 FYNNEI. The CDR3 is made up of 17 amino acids. V dropped 3 bases and J dropped 2 bases, with 19 bases sitting between them.

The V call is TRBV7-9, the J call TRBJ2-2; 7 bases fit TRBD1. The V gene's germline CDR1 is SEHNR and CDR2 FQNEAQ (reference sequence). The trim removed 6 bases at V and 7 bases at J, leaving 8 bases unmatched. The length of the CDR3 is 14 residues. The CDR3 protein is CASSRQGVIGELFF. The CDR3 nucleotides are TGTGCCAGCAGTCGGCAGGGGGTCATCGGGGAGCTGTTTTTT.

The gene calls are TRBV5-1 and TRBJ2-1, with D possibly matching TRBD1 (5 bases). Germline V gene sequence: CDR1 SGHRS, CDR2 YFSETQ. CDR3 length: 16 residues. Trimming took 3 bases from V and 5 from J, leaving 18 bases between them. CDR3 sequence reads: CASSSDRWGLNNEQFF. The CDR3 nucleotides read TGCGCCAGCAGCTCCGATCGGTGGGGCCTTAACAATGAGCAGTTCTTC. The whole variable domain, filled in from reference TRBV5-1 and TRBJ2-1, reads KAGVTQTPRYLIKTRGQQVTLSCSPISGHRSVSWYQQTPGQGLQFLFEYFSETQRNKGNFPGRFSGRQFSNSRSEMNVSTLELGDSALYLCASSSDRWGLNNEQFFGPGTRLTVL.

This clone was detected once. The CDR3, as DNA: TGTGCCATCAGCCATACAGGGAGTTCCCAAGAGACCCAGTACTTC. Protein sequence: CAISHTGSSQETQYF. The chain has TRBV10-3 and TRBJ2-5, with D possibly matching TRBD1 (6 bases). The CDR3 sequence is 15 residues long. The germline CDR1 and CDR2 sequences are ENHRY and SYGVKD. V lost 6 bases and J 1 base, leaving 15 bases between the germline ends.

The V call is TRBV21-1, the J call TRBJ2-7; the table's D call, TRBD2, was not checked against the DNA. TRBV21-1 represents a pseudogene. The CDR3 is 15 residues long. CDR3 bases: TGTGCCAGCAGCAAAGGTCCGGGAACACTACTCGAGCAGTACTTC. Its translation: CASSKGPGTLLEQYF.

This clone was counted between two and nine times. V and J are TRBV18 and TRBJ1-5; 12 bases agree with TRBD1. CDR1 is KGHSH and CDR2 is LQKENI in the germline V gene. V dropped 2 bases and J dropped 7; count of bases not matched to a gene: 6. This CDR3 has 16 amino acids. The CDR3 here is CASSPAGQGAQQPQHF. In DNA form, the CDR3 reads TGTGCCAGCTCACCAGCGGGACAGGGGGCCCAACAGCCCCAGCATTTT.

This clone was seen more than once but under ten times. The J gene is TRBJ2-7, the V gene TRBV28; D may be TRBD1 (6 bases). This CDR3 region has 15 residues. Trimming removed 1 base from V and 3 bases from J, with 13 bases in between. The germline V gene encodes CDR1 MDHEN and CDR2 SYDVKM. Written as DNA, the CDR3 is TGTGCCAGCAGTTTATATCGACAGGCGGACTACGAGCAGTACTTC. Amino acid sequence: CASSLYRQADYEQYF. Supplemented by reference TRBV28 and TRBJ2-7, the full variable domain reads DVKVTQSSRYLVKRTGEKVFLECVQDMDHENMFWYRQDPGLGLRLIYFSYDVKMKEKGDIPEGYSVSREKKERFSLILESASTNQTSMYLCASSLYRQADYEQYFGPGTRLTVT.

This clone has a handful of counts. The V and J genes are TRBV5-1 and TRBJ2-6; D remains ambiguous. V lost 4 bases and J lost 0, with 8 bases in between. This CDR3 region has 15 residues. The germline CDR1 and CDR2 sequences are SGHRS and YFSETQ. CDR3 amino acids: CASSLTSSGANVLTF. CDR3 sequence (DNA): TGCGCCAGCAGCCTCACAAGCTCTGGGGCCAACGTCCTGACTTTC.

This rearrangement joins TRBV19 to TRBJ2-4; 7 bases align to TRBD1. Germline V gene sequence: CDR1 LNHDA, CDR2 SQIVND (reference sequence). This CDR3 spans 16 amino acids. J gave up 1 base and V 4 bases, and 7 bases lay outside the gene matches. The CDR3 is CASSTQGVRAKNIQYF. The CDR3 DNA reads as TGTGCCAGTAGTACCCAGGGGGTGAGGGCCAAAAACATTCAGTACTTC.

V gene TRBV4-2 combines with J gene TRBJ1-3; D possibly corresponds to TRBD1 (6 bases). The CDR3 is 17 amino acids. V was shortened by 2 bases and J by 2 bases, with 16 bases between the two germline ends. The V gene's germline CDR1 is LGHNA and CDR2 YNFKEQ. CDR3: CASSQKRVQGPGNTIYF. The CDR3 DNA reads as TGTGCCAGCAGCCAAAAAAGGGTTCAGGGGCCTGGAAACACCATATATTTT.

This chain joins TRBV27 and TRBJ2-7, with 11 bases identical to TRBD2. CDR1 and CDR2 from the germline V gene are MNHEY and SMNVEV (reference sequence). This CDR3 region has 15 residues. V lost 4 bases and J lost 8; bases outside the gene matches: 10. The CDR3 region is CASSSLTSGGHKQYF. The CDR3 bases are TGTGCCAGCAGTTCGCTAACTAGCGGGGGACACAAGCAGTACTTC.